The rows below give T cell receptor beta chains drawn from one sample of a study of blood T cell repertoires in COVID-19. Here immunoSEQ multiplex PCR was the method, and the copy in TCRdb shows in-frame clones only, minus some. This table has a few hundred thousand clones, 75% to 85% appearing once. Sequencing was done on a sample of peripheral blood. The receptors were sampled from a man between 45 and 60 years old with active or convalescent COVID-19. CDR3s include the opening cysteine and the closing phenylalanine or tryptophan. A D gene is named only where the DNA matches it firmly. Clone size is shown for a subset of rows, as once, few, many or a class of expanded clone.

TRBJ2-2 TRBV13 NA NA TGTGCCAGCAGCTCCCGCTTGGCCCACCCGAACACCGGGGAGCTGTTTTTT CASSSRLAHPNTGELFF
TRBJ1-5 TRBV30 NA few TGTGCCGCCGAGGATCGAGGGCTAAATCAGCCCCAGCATTTT CAAEDRGLNQPQHF
TRBJ2-4 TRBV7-3 TRBD1 once TGTGCCAGCAGCCCCCGGACAGGGGGCGCCAAAAACATTCAGTACTTC CASSPRTGGAKNIQYF
TRBJ2-4 TRBV20-1 NA NA TGCAGTGCTAGTGGGAGCGAAGACAAAAACATTCAGTACTTC CSASGSEDKNIQYF
TRBJ1-2 TRBV11-1 NA NA TGTGCCAGCAGCTTAGGAGAGCCCGCTAACTATGGCTACACCTTC CASSLGEPANYGYTF
TRBJ2-7 TRBV3-1/TRBV3-2 NA NA TGTGCCAGCAGCGGCCCATACGAGCAGTACTTC CASSGPYEQYF
TRBJ2-7 TRBV9 TRBD2 NA TGTGCCAGCAGGGACAGCGGGAGGGCCTACGAGCAGTACTTC CASRDSGRAYEQYF
TRBJ2-5 TRBV28 TRBD2 NA TGTGCCAGCAGTTTATCAGGGAGGGAGGAGACCCAGTACTTC CASSLSGREETQYF
TRBJ1-3 TRBV11-2 NA NA TGTGCCAGCAGCTCCGAACTAAACACCATATATTTT CASSSELNTIYF
TRBJ1-6 TRBV6-6 TRBD1 NA TGTGCCAGCAGCCCCGGGACAGGGGGTTCACCCCTCCACTTT CASSPGTGGSPLHF